This T cell receptor (beta chain) was captured by sequencing in a study of identical twins (dated by TCRdb to between 2015 and 2016). A note on the overall study: TCR alpha and beta repertoires from monozygotic twins, unrelated adults of various ages and cord blood were deep-sequenced to test whether fetal clonotypes persist. To rule out contamination, replicate twin experiments were performed at different times with different library preparation protocols.

Only healthy Caucasian donors were included. Three pairs of female monozygotic twins, all aged 18 to 29 years, were included in the twin cohort. Positive isolation kits from Invitrogen were used to isolate CD4+ and CD8+ T cell populations. Results and caveats for the whole study, not just this receptor: A weaker excess of twin sharing was found in beta out-of-frame sequences because the signal-to-noise ratio was lowered by fewer shared sequences. Invariant T cells such as MAIT and iNKT could partly confound zero-insertion analyses, though diverse VJ usage argued against this for most clonotypes. Compared with coincidental sharing between unrelated individuals, an excess of low generation-probability sequences was observed among out-of-frame TCR alpha sequences shared between twins. Fewer insertions were carried by abundant cord blood beta clonotypes; a weaker similar trend was observed in young adult naive repertoires, while no such trend was observed in memory repertoires. Because the same donors could not be followed over many years, the conclusions depended on cross-sectional statistical analysis. Recombination models systematically underestimated out-of-frame TCR alpha sharing in monozygotic twins but agreed with sharing between unrelated individuals.

From the cysteine up to the phenylalanine, the CDR3 has a length of 8 residues. CDR3 DNA only is kept here, 24 bases in frame from base 1. CDR1 and CDR2 (DFQATT, SNEGSKA) derive from the germline V gene (reference sequence). The library was made by 5' RACE. Sequenced on an Illumina HiSeq 2000. Template switching introduced a universal primer binding site; the final cDNA contained a unique molecular identifier, enabling accurate counting of TCR cDNA molecules. Specific primers in the conserved constant-segment region were used to synthesize first-strand cDNA for TCR alpha and beta chains. To control for contamination, each cDNA library was double barcoded with a SMART-Mk sample barcode plus Illumina barcodes. TruSeq adapter sequences, together with Illumina sample barcodes, were added in two successive PCR steps. Sequencing of the TCR alpha and beta cDNA libraries was done on the Illumina HiSeq platform using custom primers. The original methods were these. Raw reads were processed with MiGEC to extract unique molecular identifiers, and MiXCR was used to determine CDR3 positions. Recombination models were inferred per individual with the repgenHMM and IGoR tools using an EM algorithm. The tcR package in R was used for shared clonotype analysis, with sharing normalized by the product of cloneset sizes. To study raw recombination free of thymic and clonal selection effects, out-of-frame nonproductive sequences were analyzed. The public reads were reanalyzed by TCRdb: fastp trimming at Q25, MiXCR alignment, in-frame beta chains only. Under each unique CDR3 protein, matching rows form one entry showing the most common genes and DNA. It is TCRdb's table, rather than the study itself, that gives the V and J calls and clone size. The sample yields 300,000 to 400,000 distinct CDR3 sequences; roughly an eighth were counted once. The top ten clonotypes cover more than 6% of the sample.

In the case of this clonotype: Its cognate antigen has yet to be identified. The input lacks base qualities; no much larger clone sits a single base away.

In addition, the sample was reused for a study of yellow fever vaccine responses in identical twins. As the second study states: According to the authors, the vaccine-induced T cell response in identical twins seemed to be partly convergent and partly specific to each individual. Focusing on identical twins, the study followed the T cell clones that responded to the vaccine, and did so with precision.

The chain is made from TRBV20-1 and TRBJ1-1, with the D segment identity uncertain. Sequencing input: CD8+ T cells sorted from blood. The source is a woman under 30 in good health. The sequence in DNA is TGCAGCCGTGATGAAGCTTTCTTT. This yields the protein CSRDEAFF.